Given below is one TCR beta chain in context. Its antigen is still unknown. The entry originates in a study of cytomegalovirus exposure and HLA in healthy donors. Looking at the study overall: Early released data comprised about 85 million unique TCRs from HLA-typed donors. General study findings and limits: The investigators catalogued 164 TCR beta chains as cytomegalovirus-associated. Among the sequence variants, a highly shared cluster was likely an artifact of sequencing.

60 Vbeta and 13 Jbeta primers were used in PCR. Sequencing used immunoSEQ multiplex PCR; TCRdb keeps in-frame clones, though not all of them. Here the sample spans 110,000 to 150,000 clones, approximately 81% being singletons. The CDR3 loop spans 15 amino acids. Germline CDR1 is MNHNS and CDR2 is SASEGT. The specimen sequenced was PBMCs. The sequence was obtained from a woman between 35 and 50 years old in good health and CMV-seropositive. V is TRBV6-1 and J is TRBJ2-5; TRBD2 agrees at 10 bases. TRBJ2-7 explains the end of the DNA better; the J call may be wrong. CDR3 coding DNA: TGTGCCAGCAGAACTTCCGGGACTAGCGTCCACGAGCAGTACTTC. Translated: CASRTSGTSVHEQYF.